What follows describes a single T cell receptor beta chain. This clone has just a few counts. Its antigen is unknown. No base qualities exist here, and no much larger clone lies one base off it. Library prep was done by the immunoSEQ multiplex PCR assay. For the multiplex PCR, a mixture combining 60 forward primers for TCR Vbeta segments and 13 reverse primers for TCR Jbeta segments was used. The CDR3 region of rearranged TCR beta genes was amplified from genomic DNA by a multiplex PCR assay. The Illumina HiSeq System was used to sequence the amplified TCR beta libraries as 87-base-pair reads. The authors processed their data as follows. In a later analysis, tens of millions of unique TCR beta chains were counted across the approximately 640 repertoires, and approximately 11 million of these chains were shared by at least two donors. A nearest-neighbor algorithm error-corrected the raw reads and collapsed the reads into unique sequences, merging closely related sequences to remove PCR and sequencing errors. Alignment of CDR3 sequences to IMGT reference sequences was used to assign V, D and J gene segments. For a sequence to be retained, a match of at least six nucleotides to both a V gene segment and a J gene segment was required. Rearrangements were called productive when the CDR3 lacked stop codons and stayed in frame with V and J; all others were non-productive. Following IMGT convention, CDR3 was defined as the stretch from the second conserved V-encoded cysteine up to the conserved J-encoded phenylalanine. The earlier analysis of some 550 of the donors excluded any sequence lacking an unambiguous match to a single V gene segment. In an earlier analysis of approximately 560 of the donors, a V segment was called functional when productive rearrangements were above 56.7%, and segregating when the standard deviation between donors exceeded 5%. A statistical classification framework was developed to diagnose cytomegalovirus status using the catalog of TCR beta chain sequences. In a later analysis, V and J genes were assigned by comparing TCR nucleotide sequences against IMGT/GENE-DB human TR gene sequences. The TCRdist pipeline was used in a later analysis to assign CDR3 sequences and most-parsimonious VDJ recombination scenarios. A later analysis defined each TCR beta chain by its CDR3 amino acid sequence plus V-gene family, and excluded reads lacking a unique V-gene family. In a later analysis, fewer than 600 highly shared, low-generation-probability nucleotide sequences were removed to address suspected cross-contamination and a sequencing artifact. For each public chain, a later analysis derived a clonal expansion index from normalized ranks of inferred template counts within each repertoire. A later analysis computed generation probabilities with a VDJ recombination model fitted to out-of-frame rearrangements, and checked the results against IGoR. A later analysis scored TCR-TCR, TCR-HLA and TCR-CMV co-occurrence with hypergeometric tests, applying a repertoire-size bias correction to TCR pairs. A later analysis estimated false discovery rates by permuting HLA or CMV assignments 20 times. In a later analysis, co-occurring TCRs were grouped with DBSCAN, and TCRdist sequence similarity was added when clustering was performed within HLA-allele-positive subsets. Co-occurrence clustering excluded repertoires with fewer than 30,000 or more than 120,000 public chains, plus five with anomalous nucleotide sharing. TCRdb obtained this table from immuneACCESS and retained in-frame rearrangements with V and J assigned. These tables miss some clones; where compared with another copy, unresolved V genes account for less than half of the shortfall, and the remainder is unexplained. Clonal size and the V and J genes are those of that table, whereas D and trimming came from the DNA. For this sample the table gives under 95,000 clones, of which less than 10% were detected only once. The ten largest make up about 2.3% of the sample.

The cohort was made up of approximately 700 healthy bone marrow donors. Cohort members were all nominally healthy when sampled, although unrecorded immune exposures were likely present. The donor tested CMV seronegative and was one of the 352 seronegative cohort members. Every donor gave a peripheral blood sample, and the peripheral blood mononuclear cells from that sample were used for TCR beta sequencing. The Qiagen DNeasy Blood Extraction Kit was used to extract genomic DNA from the blood cell samples. The data stem from a study of cytomegalovirus exposure and HLA in healthy donors (dated by TCRdb to the late 2010s). Regarding the study in general: An earlier analysis of approximately 640 of the donors reported 250 to 350 Gb of sequence data and 100 million to 140 million unique TCR beta sequences from approximately 180 million T cells. An early release that covered about 640 HLA-typed donors contained around 300 gigabases of sequencing data and tens of millions of unique TCR sequences. Of the approximately 400 genotyped donors, more than 75% were placed in the genetic ancestry cluster associated with self-reported Caucasian donors. The study was designed to test whether signatures of past pathogen exposure could be identified by cataloging public T cell receptors. The study used immunosequencing to profile the T cell repertoires of under 700 subjects and linked those repertoires to cytomegalovirus serostatus. Besides the first cohort of about 730 subjects, a separate validation cohort made up of roughly 130 different subjects was used. The study combined high-throughput TCR immunosequencing, statistical association of individual TCRs with disease status, and machine learning to predict cytomegalovirus infection status. To study patterns of TCR occurrence, a later analysis re-analyzed previously published TCR beta repertoires from 650 to 750 donors and added high-resolution HLA genotyping. Rather than drawing on any new phenotypic data, the later analysis identified candidate immune exposures from TCR beta sequences and the way those sequences occurred across donors. In an earlier analysis of 587 of the donors, high-throughput TCR beta sequencing was used to judge whether each TCR beta V gene segment behaved as functional or pseudogenic. Donor age, sex, ethnicity and CMV serostatus were collected together with the repertoire data. A later genetic analysis used genome-wide SNP genotypes for about three fifths of the 666 donors, treating that subset as a discovery cohort. Every discovery cohort repertoire had been produced on one sequencing platform. Both class I and class II loci were covered by HLA typing, at four-digit resolution. Typing coverage differed by locus: A, B, C, DRB1 and DQB1 were typed in roughly 620-640 donors, DQA1 in 500 to 550, DPA1 in around 580, and DPB1 in just under 490. Roughly five DR-DQ haplotypes were treated as single units for association and clustering because of strong linkage in the cohort. Across 398 genotyped donors of the cohort, an average of approximately 200,000 unique TCR beta nucleotide sequences per donor were sequenced, and 15% to 20% of those sequences were non-productive. Broader findings and caveats from the paper: Broadly in line with IMGT annotations, most TCR beta V segments showed up in productive rearrangements about 87% or about 30% of the time in an earlier analysis of roughly 590 of the donors. In a later analysis, several top co-occurrence clusters were reported to appear linked to parvovirus B19, influenza, CMV and Epstein-Barr virus. CMV serostatus was the only immune exposure information available for the cohort. Linkage disequilibrium might explain the correlated functional status among segregating V segments, but an unknown experimental factor could not be excluded. A later analysis found that TCR association rates varied across HLA loci, with DRB1 alleles showing the most associated TCRs and HLA-C alleles the fewest. According to a later genetic analysis, donors in an Asian-associated ancestry cluster had fewer N-insertions in productive TCRs than the roughly 670-donor mean. In a later analysis, HLA-associated TCR beta chains were found to be more clonally expanded and to have lower generation probabilities than equally common non-associated chains. Sequencing depth was assumed to be roughly uniform across donors in the presence/absence analyses, though that assumption may not hold. Some IMGT-functional V segments, including TRBV6-2 and TRBV6-3, could not be distinguished by the 87-base-pair reads and were therefore excluded. Across donors, most TCR sequences were observed very rarely, whereas some public TCRs were present in many individuals. A later analysis found that most CMV-associated TCR beta chains appeared HLA-restricted, with HLA associations seemingly driven largely by CMV exposure. The authors suggested that the approach could potentially be generalized to other disease states and immunological phenotypes. The cohort was sequenced for TCR beta chains only, and without alpha or paired-chain data the features that could be detected were limited. In the study, around 150 TCR beta chains were listed as associated with cytomegalovirus. A later genetic analysis associated a missense DCLRE1C variant with V-gene and J-gene trimming of TCR beta chains, and an independent cohort replicated the association. When HLA alleles, especially DR and DQ, strongly co-occurred, attributing TCR associations to individual alleles was difficult. A further reported finding was that TCR beta sequences accurately predicted the HLA-A and HLA-B alleles for most subjects in the first cohort. Because some donors lacked HLA typing at each locus, the association tests relied only on the typed subset. In both the original and validation cohorts, the classifier was reported to diagnose cytomegalovirus status with high specificity and sensitivity. In a later analysis, over 15,000 TCR beta sequences were associated with specific HLA alleles at a false discovery rate of 0.05. In vitro tests confirmed that three of the cytomegalovirus-associated TCR beta chains recognize cytomegalovirus antigens. The earlier analysis of approximately 560 of the donors excluded seventeen rarely observed V segments, including chromosome 9 orphons, because counts were too low. A group of highly shared sequence variants was considered likely to be a technical artifact of the sequencing pipeline.

CDR1 is given as LNHNV and CDR2 as YYDKDF, both from the germline V gene (reference sequence). From the cysteine through the phenylalanine, the CDR3 covers 16 amino acids. Only the CDR3 region is kept as DNA, spanning 48 bases read in frame from base 1. Trimming takes 5 bases off V and 4 bases off J; junction bases not matched to a gene: 8. This clonotype was obtained from a man aged 45-65 years in good health and CMV-seronegative. Source material: PBMCs. The rearrangement combines TRBV15 with TRBJ2-2, and 9 junctional nucleotides match TRBD1. CDR3 region: CATSSPGQGLTGELFF. The DNA sequence is TGTGCCACCAGCTCCCCAGGACAGGGGCTCACCGGGGAGCTGTTTTTT.